These 8 T cell receptor beta chains share one sample of origin, sequenced in a study of cytomegalovirus exposure and HLA in healthy donors. It was with 60 Vbeta and 13 Jbeta primers that the PCR ran. The table came from immunoSEQ multiplex PCR; TCRdb's copy has only in-frame clones and leaves some out. The data hold 150,000 to 170,000 clones, with 65% to 85% observed a single time. Sequencing was done on a sample of PBMCs. The receptors were gathered from a man aged 18-30 years in good health and CMV-seronegative.

This clone was recorded once. The V and J genes are TRBV9 and TRBJ1-2; D unresolved. Germline V gene data show CDR1 as SGDLS and CDR2 as YYNGEE. This CDR3 has 13 residues. Trimming stripped 4 bases from V and 4 bases from J, with 11 bases between. As DNA, the CDR3 is TGTGCCAGCAGCCCCGGACTGGCCTATGGCTACACCTTC. Translated: CASSPGLAYGYTF.

The genes are TRBV30 and TRBJ2-7, with 9 bases fitting TRBD1. Trimming removed 3 bases from V and 2 bases from J; junction bases left unmatched: 5. CDR1 GTSNPN and CDR2 SVGIG come from the germline V gene (reference sequence). The CDR3 consists of 14 residues. CDR3 in DNA: TGTGCCTGGAGCAGGACAGGGGCCACCTACGAGCAGTACTTC. This gives the protein CAWSRTGATYEQYF.

The chain couples TRBV21-1 to TRBJ1-3; TRBD1 is the table's D call and was not checked against the DNA. TRBV21-1 is a pseudogene locus. The CDR3 is made up of 16 amino acids. Here the CDR3 DNA reads TGTGCCAGCAACCCCAGCCCGGGACAGCCTGGAAACACCATATATTTT. Amino acid sequence: CASNPSPGQPGNTIYF.

This clone was seen a few times. This chain joins TRBV19 and TRBJ1-1; no clear D gene. The V gene lost 0 bases and the J gene lost 7 bases, with 9 bases spanning the gap. Germline values: CDR1 LNHDA, CDR2 SQIVND (reference sequence). The CDR3 has 13 residues. The CDR3, as DNA: TGTGCCAGTAGTATAGACAGTGAGGGTGAAGCTTTCTTT. Protein: CASSIDSEGEAFF. The whole variable domain, filled in from reference TRBV19 and TRBJ1-1, reads DGGITQSPKYLFRKEGQNVTLSCEQNLNHDAMYWYRQDPGQGLRLIYYSQIVNDFQKGDIAEGYSVSREKKESFPLTVTSAQKNPTAFYLCASSIDSEGEAFFGQGTRLTVV.

This rearrangement joins TRBV6-5 to TRBJ2-7; D might be TRBD2 (5 bases). This CDR3 spans 14 amino acids. V was trimmed by 6 bases and J by 1 base, leaving 13 bases between them. Germline values: CDR1 MNHEY, CDR2 SVGAGI. This chain's CDR3 is CASRIGRTSYEQYF. The CDR3 bases are TGTGCCAGCAGGATCGGACGGACTTCCTACGAGCAGTACTTC.

In the case of this clone: Other DNA sequences in this specimen translate into the identical CDR3. The chain uses TRBV9 and TRBJ1-1, with a possible D match to TRBD1 (6 bases). The CDR3 contains 14 residues. V was pared by 0 bases and J by 5 bases, with 11 bases between. Looked up from germline, CDR1 is SGDLS and CDR2 is YYNGEE. CDR3 amino acids: CASSVDGGATEAFF. CDR3 nucleotides: TGTGCCAGCAGCGTAGATGGGGGGGCAACTGAAGCTTTCTTT.

The CDR3 DNA is TGTGCCAGCAGTTTATCCGGGACAGGGGGAGATCAGCCCCAGCATTTT. It encodes CASSLSGTGGDQPQHF. The chain employs TRBV27 and TRBJ1-5; 11 positions agree with TRBD1. The CDR3 loop spans 16 amino acids. CDR1 is MNHEY and CDR2 is SMNVEV in the germline V gene (reference sequence). V shed 0 bases and J 5 bases; nucleotides not matched to a gene: 3.

This clone was seen a handful of times. V gene TRBV28 combines with J gene TRBJ1-3; 8 bases align to TRBD1. With V trimmed by 3 bases and J by 2 bases, 6 bases remained unmatched. Per the germline V gene, CDR1 is MDHEN and CDR2 is SYDVKM. This CDR3 has 16 residues. The CDR3 is CASSFFGQGTGNTIYF. In DNA, the CDR3 is TGTGCCAGCAGTTTTTTCGGACAGGGAACTGGAAACACCATATATTTT.